The 20 T cell receptor beta chains below come from one sample, sequenced in a study of shared clonotypes between healthy human individuals. Sequencing was performed with immunoSEQ multiplex PCR; in TCRdb, only in-frame clones are kept and a portion is missing. The sample yields about 2 million clones, roughly 95% seen once. The specimen was naive CD4+ T cells sorted from blood. Subset given: CD45RA+ positively selected. These receptor sequences come from a man in his late teens or twenties in good health.

The chain uses TRBV4-3 and TRBJ1-4, with 8 bases aligning to TRBD1. The trim removed 5 bases at V and 7 bases at J, leaving 9 bases unmatched. CDR1 is LGHNA, CDR2 YSLEER, per germline. The CDR3 loop spans 15 amino acids. The CDR3 loop reads CASSDPGQVVEKLFF. The CDR3 region has the DNA TGCGCCAGCAGCGACCCGGGACAGGTCGTTGAAAAACTGTTTTTT.

This sequence joins TRBV2 and TRBJ2-7, with D perhaps given as TRBD1 or TRBD2 (5 bases each). This CDR3 contains 14 residues. The V gene's germline CDR1 is SNHLY and CDR2 FYNNEI. V was pared by 4 bases and J by 7 bases, with 17 bases between. Here the CDR3 reads CASSVGPVVVEQYF. DNA of the CDR3: TGTGCCAGCAGTGTGGGACCCGTGGTGGTGGAGCAGTACTTC.

On this clone: Relative to the germline gene, one junction end is altered; a read error may explain this. This sequence joins TRBV7-9 and TRBJ1-2; no firm D call. The length of the CDR3 is 15 residues. The germline V gene encodes CDR1 SEHNR and CDR2 FQNEAQ (reference sequence). CDR3 sequence reads: CASSIAFSGSYGYTF. Here the CDR3 DNA reads TGTGCCAGCAGCATAGCCTTTTCTGGGAGCTACGGCTACACCTTC.

The chain couples TRBV2 to TRBJ1-3; tentatively, D is TRBD1 (6 bases). The germline CDR1 and CDR2 sequences are SNHLY and FYNNEI. This CDR3 has 15 residues. V lost 6 bases and J lost 0, with 12 bases in between. DNA of the CDR3: TGTGCCAGCAGGGCCGGACAGAGCTCTGGAAACACCATATATTTT. Protein product: CASRAGQSSGNTIYF.

The count of this clone is one. The rearrangement joins TRBV5-6 to TRBJ1-4; D is unresolved. The ends were cut back, 1 base at V and 0 bases at J, with 4 bases in the middle. Per germline, CDR1 SGHDT and CDR2 YYEEEE. The CDR3 extends over 14 amino acids. CDR3 nucleotides: TGTGCCAGCAGCTTGTACACAACTAATGAAAAACTGTTTTTT. It codes for CASSLYTTNEKLFF.

In the case of this clone: The same CDR3 is also encoded by other DNA sequences in this sample. The DNA of the CDR3 is TGTGCCAGCAGCTTGGGAGGGGGCGGCTACAATGAGCAGTTCTTC. Amino acids: CASSLGGGGYNEQFF. This chain links TRBV5-4 with TRBJ2-1; 7 bases are a match to TRBD1. Germline lookup yields CDR1 SGHNT and CDR2 YYREEE (reference sequence). With V trimmed by 0 bases and J by 3 bases, 3 bases remained unmatched. The CDR3 is made up of 15 amino acids.

The J gene is TRBJ1-1, the V gene TRBV27; D unresolved. This CDR3 region has 14 residues. V lost 3 bases and J lost 1, with 9 bases in between. Germline values: CDR1 MNHEY, CDR2 SMNVEV (reference sequence). CDR3 nucleotide sequence: TGTGCCAGCAGTTTCAGTCTAGGGAACACTGAAGCTTTCTTT. Residues: CASSFSLGNTEAFF.

The chain joins TRBV4-2 to TRBJ2-1; 7 bases align to TRBD2. CDR3 length equals 16 residues. Trimming cost V 2 bases and J 0 bases; bases outside gene matches: 4. Germline V gives CDR1 LGHNA, CDR2 YNFKEQ. The CDR3 coding sequence is TGTGCCAGCAGCCAATTCGCGGGGGACTCCTACAATGAGCAGTTCTTC. Protein: CASSQFAGDSYNEQFF.

The rearrangement joins TRBV4-3 to TRBJ1-2, with TRBD1 matching 7 bases. Unmatched junction bases numbered 7, after V lost 0 bases and J lost 3 bases. This CDR3 has 16 residues. Germline CDR1 is LGHNA and CDR2 is YSLEER. The CDR3 loop is CASSQDTQGEDYGYTF. The CDR3 DNA sequence: TGCGCCAGCAGCCAAGATACCCAGGGGGAGGACTATGGCTACACCTTC.

The chain uses TRBV10-1 and TRBJ2-7; 8 nucleotides agree with TRBD2. Trimming took 5 bases from V and 3 from J; bases not matched to a gene: 15. The CDR3 consists of 17 residues. CDR1 and CDR2 from the germline V gene are WNHNN and SYGVQD (reference sequence). The CDR3 region has the DNA TGCGCCAGCAGTTTACCTGCAGGTAGCGGGGATAACTACGAGCAGTACTTC. Its protein product is CASSLPAGSGDNYEQYF.

This clone has just one count. V is TRBV18 and J is TRBJ1-2; D call uncertain. Trimming stripped 6 bases from V and 0 bases from J, with 14 bases between. Germline V gene sequence: CDR1 KGHSH, CDR2 LQKENI. The CDR3 is 15 amino acids. CDR3 sequence: CASSRTASSNYGYTF. DNA of the CDR3: TGTGCCAGCTCTCGAACAGCCTCCTCTAACTATGGCTACACCTTC.

This chain uses TRBV7-8 with TRBJ2-7; no definite D call. The CDR3 runs 15 residues. V was shortened by 1 base and J by 5 bases, with 15 bases between the two germline ends. In germline, CDR1 is SGHVS, CDR2 FQNEAQ. This chain's CDR3 is CASSLDGLGSDEQYF. The CDR3 DNA is TGTGCCAGCAGCTTAGACGGGTTAGGGTCGGACGAGCAGTACTTC.

This chain connects TRBV21-1 to TRBJ2-7. TRBV21-1 is recorded as a pseudogene. The CDR3 has 14 amino acids. Here the CDR3 reads CASSKAPSLGEQYF. CDR3 nucleotides: TGTGCCAGCAGCAAAGCACCCTCTTTGGGCGAGCAGTACTTC.

The rearrangement joins TRBV10-3 to TRBJ2-7; no definite D call. Germline V CDR1 and CDR2: ENHRY, SYGVKD. V gave up 2 bases and J gave up 0 bases, with 8 bases separating them. CDR3 length: 14 residues. DNA of the CDR3: TGTGCCATCAGTGAGGGCAGACTCTCCTACGAGCAGTACTTC. Residues: CAISEGRLSYEQYF.

A note on this clone: The same CDR3 is also encoded by other DNA sequences in this sample. The V call is TRBV5-1, the J call TRBJ2-5, with TRBD1 matching over 7 bases. CDR1 and CDR2 from the germline V gene are SGHRS and YFSETQ. After removal of 4 bases from V and 1 base from J, the junction contained 4 bases not matched to a gene. This CDR3 is built from 14 residues. The CDR3 here is CASSPGQRQETQYF. CDR3 DNA sequence: TGCGCCAGCAGCCCGGGACAGCGCCAAGAGACCCAGTACTTC.

The chain has TRBV5-4 and TRBJ2-3, with 7 bases matching TRBD2. Germline-derived CDR1 and CDR2 are SGHNT and YYREEE (reference sequence). Trimming took 4 bases from V and 5 from J; bases not matched to a gene: 7. The CDR3 is 14 residues long. CDR3 nucleotide sequence: TGTGCCAGCAGCACTCCGGGGGAGGGAGATACGCAGTATTTT. Protein: CASSTPGEGDTQYF.

Concerning this clone: One junction end disagrees with the germline gene, perhaps due to a read error. The genes are TRBV7-2 and TRBJ2-3, with 9 bases matching TRBD2. The CDR3 loop spans 15 amino acids. The germline CDR1 and CDR2 sequences are SGHTA and FQGNSA. CDR3 nucleotides: TGTGCCAGCAGCCTAGCGGGGATTGGCACAGATACGCAGTATTTT. It is translated as CASSLAGIGTDTQYF.

This chain joins TRBV27 and TRBJ2-1; 7 nucleotides line up with TRBD1. CDR1 is MNHEY and CDR2 is SMNVEV in the germline V gene (reference sequence). The CDR3 loop spans 17 amino acids. V was pared by 6 bases and J by 3 bases, with 14 bases of the junction left unmatched. The CDR3 is CASRSSLQGVGYNEQFF. CDR3 sequence (DNA): TGTGCCAGCAGGTCATCTCTTCAGGGGGTCGGCTACAATGAGCAGTTCTTC.

The chain joins TRBV6-5 to TRBJ2-7; TRBD2 is a possible D gene (6 bases). The germline CDR1 and CDR2 sequences are MNHEY and SVGAGI. This CDR3 has 15 amino acids. Trimming cost V 6 bases and J 2 bases, with 17 bases left between them. The CDR3 DNA reads as TGTGCCAGCAGGCCCGAAGGGCGGGGTCCCTACGAGCAGTACTTC. Amino acid sequence: CASRPEGRGPYEQYF.

Concerning this clone: Other DNA sequences in the sample encode the same CDR3. The chain couples TRBV7-2 to TRBJ2-1; D remains unclear. Germline V lookup: CDR1 SGHTA, CDR2 FQGNSA. V lost 0 bases to trimming and J lost 0 bases, with 6 bases between them. The CDR3 spans 15 residues. As DNA, the CDR3 is TGTGCCAGCAGCTTAGCTCGTGGCTCCTACAATGAGCAGTTCTTC. Translating gives CASSLARGSYNEQFF.